Presented here are 16 T cell receptor beta chains from one specimen sequenced in a study of blood T cell repertoires in COVID-19. Generated by immunoSEQ multiplex PCR, the TCRdb table keeps only in-frame clones and is missing some. The sample has 230,000 or so clones; 80% to 90% are singletons. What was sequenced was peripheral blood. The receptors originated from a woman in her thirties or forties who had recovered from COVID-19.

The V and J genes are TRBV10-3 and TRBJ2-1, with TRBD1 identical over 9 bases. V was clipped by 6 bases and J by 0 bases; unmatched bases: 6. CDR3 length: 16 residues. Germline CDR1 is ENHRY and CDR2 is SYGVKD. CDR3 nucleotides: TGTGCCATCAGGCCGGGACAGGGAACCTCCTACAATGAGCAGTTCTTC. Translated: CAIRPGQGTSYNEQFF.

This rearrangement joins TRBV24-1 to TRBJ2-2; 11 nucleotides align to TRBD2. Trimming removed 3 bases from V and 7 bases from J; junction bases left unmatched: 3. The V gene's germline CDR1 is KGHDR and CDR2 SFDVKD. The CDR3 covers 15 residues. DNA for the CDR3: TGTGCCACCAGTGATCCGGGACTAGCGGACGGGGAGCTGTTTTTT. Its translation: CATSDPGLADGELFF.

This rearrangement joins TRBV11-3 to TRBJ2-3; 7 bases are a match to TRBD2. Germline CDR1 and CDR2: SGHNT and YENEEA. The V segment lost 1 base and the J segment 6 bases; nucleotides outside the gene matches: 4. This CDR3 is built from 14 residues. CDR3 nucleotides: TGTGCCAGCAGCTTAGGGGGACTATCGGATACGCAGTATTTT. Its protein product is CASSLGGLSDTQYF.

J is TRBJ2-1 and V is TRBV10-1, with D possibly TRBD2 on 6 matching bases. The CDR3 runs to 13 residues. V was shortened by 8 bases and J by 12 bases, with 20 bases between the two germline ends. Germline values: CDR1 WNHNN, CDR2 SYGVQD (reference sequence). CDR3 DNA sequence: TGCGCCAGCGGGGGAGGATACCCCGGGGGGCAGTTCTTC. Its protein product is CASGGGYPGGQFF.

The rearrangement joins TRBV10-3 to TRBJ2-7, with D maybe TRBD2 (6 bases). CDR3 length: 14 residues. Between the trimmed V and J ends, which lost 2 bases and 8 bases, there was a span of 16 bases. CDR1 and CDR2 from the germline V gene are ENHRY and SYGVKD. The CDR3 DNA follows: TGTGCCATCAGTGAGCCTGGAATGACTAGTCAGCAGTACTTC. Its translation is CAISEPGMTSQQYF.

This clone has only a few counts. The rearrangement uses TRBV10-3 and TRBJ1-1; D gene ambiguous. V dropped 4 bases and J dropped 4 bases, with 16 bases sitting between them. The CDR3 covers 15 residues. Germline V gene data show CDR1 as ENHRY and CDR2 as SYGVKD. CDR3 in DNA: TGTGCCATCAGTGGGGCCCGGGCGGCGGGCACTGAAGCTTTCTTT. As protein: CAISGARAAGTEAFF.

This rearrangement joins TRBV6-6 to TRBJ2-1; 8 bases are shared with TRBD2. The germline CDR1 and CDR2 sequences are MNHNY and SVGAGI (reference sequence). Trimming removed 5 bases from V and 6 bases from J; junction bases left unmatched: 6. CDR3 size: 14 residues. The CDR3: CASSSGGPLNEQFF. The CDR3 nucleotides are TGTGCCAGCAGTAGCGGGGGTCCCCTCAATGAGCAGTTCTTC.

The rearrangement uses TRBV19 and TRBJ1-2; D gene ambiguous. This CDR3 has 11 residues. Trimming shortened V by 9 bases and J by 8 bases, and 13 bases separated the two germline ends. From germline, CDR1 is LNHDA and CDR2 SQIVND (reference sequence). The CDR3 spells CASPGLVGYTF. CDR3 DNA: TGTGCCAGCCCGGGTTTGGTAGGCTACACCTTC.

The rearrangement joins TRBV29-1 to TRBJ2-2, with D possibly matching TRBD1 (5 bases). The CDR3 spans 13 residues. Germline values: CDR1 SQVTM, CDR2 ANQGSEA. V lost 8 bases and J lost 4, with 14 bases in between. The CDR3 is CSFRAGRTGELFF. CDR3 DNA sequence: TGCAGCTTTAGGGCAGGGCGCACCGGGGAGCTGTTTTTT.

This clone was detected once. The J gene is TRBJ2-2, the V gene TRBV10-3; 7 bases match TRBD2. Per the germline V gene, CDR1 is ENHRY and CDR2 is SYGVKD. CDR3 length: 14 amino acids. The junction had 3 bases not matched to a gene; V was cut back by 5 bases and J by 3 bases. This CDR3 is CAISSSGDTGELFF. CDR3 sequence (DNA): TGTGCCATCAGTTCTAGCGGTGACACCGGGGAGCTGTTTTTT.

The rearrangement uses TRBV10-2 and TRBJ2-1; 9 nucleotides align to TRBD1. V trimming: 5 bases; J trimming: 8 bases; junction bases outside the gene matches: 7. The germline V gene encodes CDR1 WSHSY and CDR2 SAAADI. The CDR3 is 14 residues long. The CDR3 DNA sequence: TGCGCCAGCAGTAAGGGACAGGGTAACTATGAGCAGTTCTTC. This gives the protein CASSKGQGNYEQFF.

The rearrangement links TRBV7-9 to TRBJ2-5; TRBD1 might be the D (5 bases). The CDR3 runs 14 residues. The germline V gene encodes CDR1 SEHNR and CDR2 FQNEAQ (reference sequence). The germline V and J ends were trimmed by 6 bases and 5 bases, with 16 bases remaining between them. The CDR3 protein is CASRETGTSETQYF. As DNA, the CDR3 is TGTGCCAGCAGGGAAACAGGAACTTCGGAGACCCAGTACTTC.

The V call is TRBV27, the J call TRBJ2-3; TRBD2 might be the D (6 bases). Germline V CDR1 and CDR2: MNHEY, SMNVEV (reference sequence). Trimming pared 6 bases from V and 5 bases from J, leaving 12 bases between. The CDR3 loop spans 13 amino acids. CDR3: CASRQEGRDTQYF. The CDR3 nucleotides are TGTGCCAGCAGGCAGGAGGGAAGAGATACGCAGTATTTT.

The CDR3 reads CASSRLNEKLFF. CDR3 sequence (DNA): TGTGCCAGCAGTCGACTGAATGAAAAACTGTTTTTT. The chain has TRBV6-5 and TRBJ1-4; D remains ambiguous. Between the trimmed V and J ends, which lost 5 bases and 5 bases, there was a span of 6 bases. Germline-derived CDR1 and CDR2 are MNHEY and SVGAGI. The CDR3 spans 12 residues.

The rearrangement links TRBV7-2 to TRBJ2-1; the match to TRBD2 covers 9 bases. V lost 1 base and J lost 2; bases outside the gene matches: 3. The CDR3 loop spans 16 amino acids. Germline V gene sequence: CDR1 SGHTA, CDR2 FQGNSA. CDR3 nucleotides: TGTGCCAGCAGCTTAGGAGCGGGGGGTACCTACAATGAGCAGTTCTTC. Protein product: CASSLGAGGTYNEQFF.

The rearrangement uses TRBV6-2 or TRBV6-3 and TRBJ1-5; no reliable D call. The germline CDR1 and CDR2 sequences are MNHEY and SVGEGT. The CDR3 covers 14 residues. V dropped 6 bases and J dropped 5 bases, with 14 bases sitting between them. The DNA of the CDR3 is TGTGCCAGCAGCCCCAAACCTCTACATCAGCCCCAGCATTTT. Translated: CASSPKPLHQPQHF.